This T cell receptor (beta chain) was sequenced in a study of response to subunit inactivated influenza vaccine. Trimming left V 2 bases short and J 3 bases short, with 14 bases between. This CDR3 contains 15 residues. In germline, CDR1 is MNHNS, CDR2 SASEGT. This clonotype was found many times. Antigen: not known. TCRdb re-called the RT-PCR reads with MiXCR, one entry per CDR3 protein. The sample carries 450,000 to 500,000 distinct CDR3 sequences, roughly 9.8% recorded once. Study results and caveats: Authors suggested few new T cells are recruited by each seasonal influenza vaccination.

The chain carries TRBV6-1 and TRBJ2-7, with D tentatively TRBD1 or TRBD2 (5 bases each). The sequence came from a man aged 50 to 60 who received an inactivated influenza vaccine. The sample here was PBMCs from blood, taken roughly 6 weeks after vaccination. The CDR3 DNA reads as TGTGCCAGCAGTGAATCCGGGACCTTCCTCTACGAGCAGTACTTC. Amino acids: CASSESGTFLYEQYF.